One sample yielded the 25 T cell receptor beta chains listed below, sequenced in a study of T-cell reconstitution after alpha-beta-depleted transplantation in children. Findings and caveats of the study: Newly produced T cells mostly provided counts and TCRbeta diversity after one year, as hyperexpanded clones declined.

Preparation of the TCRbeta library involved a method that used unique molecular identifiers. A single record per CDR3 protein comes from TCRdb applying MiXCR to the PCR reads. This table holds hundreds of thousands of distinct CDR3 sequences, about 7.3% found once. These TCRs are of unknown antigen specificity. The sequenced sample was peripheral blood, obtained 360 days after TCRalphabeta/CD19-depleted stem cell transplant. The receptors were gathered from a female patient aged 2-10 years who had a stem cell transplant for Fanconi anemia, so the T cells may come from the graft donor.

This clonotype showed up just a few times. CDR3 DNA: TGTGCCAGCAGTTTGTTGGGGACTGCGACCTACGAGCAGTACTTC. Protein sequence: CASSLLGTATYEQYF. V is TRBV28 and J is TRBJ2-7, with a possible D match to TRBD2 (6 bases). This CDR3 is 15 amino acids long. V dropped 3 bases and J dropped 2 bases, with 14 bases sitting between them. From germline, CDR1 is MDHEN and CDR2 SYDVKM.

This chain links TRBV23-1 with TRBJ1-5, with D unresolved. TRBV23-1 is flagged as an ORF with uncertain function. This CDR3 is 10 amino acids long. Trimming removed 4 bases at V and 7 bases at J, with 2 bases between. Here the CDR3 reads CASSLQPQHF. CDR3 sequence (DNA): TGCGCCAGCAGTCTCCAGCCCCAGCATTTT.

This clonotype was counted between two and nine times. The chain carries TRBV30 and TRBJ2-3; TRBD1 might be the D (5 bases). V was cut by 0 bases and J by 4 bases, with 17 bases left in between. The CDR3 has 16 residues. Germline lookup yields CDR1 GTSNPN and CDR2 SVGIG (reference sequence). The DNA for the CDR3 is TGTGCCTGGAGTGTACAGGCCGTCGGAACAGCAGATACGCAGTATTTT. Protein product: CAWSVQAVGTADTQYF. Using reference TRBV30 and TRBJ2-3 for the parts outside the CDR3, the full variable domain is SQTIHQWPATLVQPVGSPLSLECTVEGTSNPNLYWYRQAAGRGLQLLFYSVGIGQISSEVPQNLSASRPQDRQFILSSKKLLLSDSGFYLCAWSVQAVGTADTQYFGPGTRLTVL.

The chain has TRBV12-3 or TRBV12-4 and TRBJ2-3; tentatively, D is TRBD1 (6 bases). This CDR3 has 17 amino acids. V was clipped by 5 bases and J by 3 bases, with 21 bases between them. CDR3 nucleotide sequence: TGTGCCAGCAGTCCCAACCGCAGGGGCGATGGGACAGATACGCAGTATTTT. Its translation: CASSPNRRGDGTDTQYF.

Points on this clonotype: Since a much larger clone is just one base distant, this may be a read error. The chain couples TRBV7-3 to TRBJ1-1; D remains unclear. There are 13 residues in the CDR3. Germline CDR1 is SGHTA and CDR2 is FQGTGA. This CDR3 is CTSSLQLNTEAFF. Here the CDR3 DNA reads TGTACCAGCAGCTTACAGCTGAACACTGAAGCTTTCTTT. The variable domain in full, with the rest retrieved from reference TRBV7-3 and TRBJ1-1, is GAGVSQTPSNKVTEKGKYVELRCDPISGHTALYWYRQSLGQGPEFLIYFQGTGAADDSGLPNDRFFAVRPEGSVSTLKIQRTERGDSAVYLCTSSLQLNTEAFFGQGTRLTVV.

In this sample, this clonotype turned up many times. The chain links TRBV12-3 or TRBV12-4 to TRBJ1-6, with a tentative D call TRBD1 (5 bases). With 1 base removed from V and 3 bases from J, the gap between germline ends came to 10 bases. The CDR3 length is 16 residues. CDR3: CASSLGGVSYNSPLHF. In DNA, the CDR3 is TGTGCCAGCAGTTTAGGGGGGGTGAGCTATAATTCACCCCTCCACTTT.

Regarding this clonotype: The conserved final phenylalanine or tryptophan is absent from the CDR3, which likely points to a read error. V and J are TRBV4-3 and TRBJ1-4, with D possibly TRBD1 on 5 matching bases. This CDR3 contains 16 residues. Trimming stripped 0 bases from V and 8 bases from J, with 16 bases between. Germline CDR1 is LGHNA and CDR2 is YSLEER. This chain's CDR3 is CASSQDGGRVGEKLFS. Here the CDR3 DNA reads TGCGCCAGCAGCCAAGACGGCGGCAGGGTTGGAGAAAAACTGTTTTCT.

This clonotype has at least ten counts. The V and J genes are TRBV6-2 or TRBV6-3 and TRBJ1-5; D call uncertain. V lost 1 base, J lost 6 bases, and 10 bases lay in between. In germline, CDR1 is MNHEY, CDR2 SVGEGT. The CDR3 runs to 14 residues. The CDR3 DNA is TGTGCCAGCAGTTACTTCCAGGAGGCTCAGCCCCAGCATTTT. Protein product: CASSYFQEAQPQHF.

V gene TRBV27 combines with J gene TRBJ2-7, with D perhaps matching TRBD1 (5 bases). The germline CDR1 and CDR2 sequences are MNHEY and SMNVEV (reference sequence). With 5 bases removed from V and 1 base from J, the gap between germline ends came to 15 bases. The length of the CDR3 is 15 residues. The CDR3 nucleotides read TGTGCCAGCAGTCTAGGGGTCAGCTTTTCCTACGAGCAGTACTTC. It encodes CASSLGVSFSYEQYF.

This clonotype was counted many times. The chain employs TRBV29-1 and TRBJ2-3, with D possibly TRBD1 on 6 matching bases. CDR3 length equals 12 residues. The germline V and J ends were trimmed by 5 bases and 7 bases, with 13 bases remaining between them. CDR1 and CDR2 from the germline V gene are SQVTM and ANQGSEA. CDR3 loop: CSVLQGRYTQYF. The CDR3 DNA is TGCAGCGTTCTGCAGGGGAGATATACGCAGTATTTT.

This clonotype was found many times. The rearrangement uses TRBV4-3 and TRBJ1-1, with D maybe TRBD1 (6 bases). Trimming left V 3 bases short and J 6 bases short, with 20 bases between. The CDR3 loop spans 16 amino acids. The germline CDR1 and CDR2 sequences are LGHNA and YSLEER. The chain's CDR3 is CASSHGLTGRGAEAFF. CDR3 bases: TGCGCCAGCAGCCACGGTCTCACAGGGAGGGGCGCTGAAGCTTTCTTT.

The sample holds many counts of this clonotype. The chain uses TRBV7-2 and TRBJ2-7; TRBD2 agrees at 13 bases. There are 16 residues in the CDR3. The germline V gene encodes CDR1 SGHTA and CDR2 FQGNSA. The V and J ends lost 5 bases and 2 bases, in that order; junction bases with no gene match: 6. The CDR3 DNA reads as TGTGCCAGCAGCATCATACTAGCGGGGGGGCCCTACGAGCAGTACTTC. Protein sequence: CASSIILAGGPYEQYF.

This clonotype was counted many times. This chain links TRBV5-1 with TRBJ1-3, with D possibly matching TRBD1 (6 bases). This CDR3 is built from 17 residues. CDR1 SGHRS and CDR2 YFSETQ come from the germline V gene. Trimming pared 0 bases from V and 0 bases from J, leaving 13 bases between. This chain's CDR3 is CASSLGLSGVSGNTIYF. The CDR3 region has the DNA TGCGCCAGCAGCTTGGGTTTATCAGGGGTCTCTGGAAACACCATATATTTT.

This clonotype came up a few times. The chain has TRBV4-2 and TRBJ2-7, with TRBD2 matching over 9 bases. V shed 3 bases and J 2 bases; nucleotides not matched to a gene: 14. The CDR3 has 18 amino acids. Germline CDR1 is LGHNA and CDR2 is YNFKEQ. The CDR3: CASSQDPASAGGPYEQYF. DNA for the CDR3: TGTGCCAGCAGCCAGGACCCGGCTTCTGCGGGGGGGCCCTACGAGCAGTACTTC.

This clonotype was seen ten or more times. The V gene is TRBV12-3 or TRBV12-4, the J gene TRBJ1-1; weak D call: TRBD1 (5 bases). The V gene lost 3 bases and the J gene lost 6 bases, with 14 bases spanning the gap. The CDR3 is made up of 14 amino acids. CDR3 DNA: TGTGCCAGCAGTTTGGGGAACTGGGGGGCTGAAGCTTTCTTT. It is translated as CASSLGNWGAEAFF.

This clonotype was counted only a few times. The rearrangement links TRBV28 to TRBJ2-2; no firm D call. With 4 bases removed from V and 8 bases from J, the gap between germline ends came to 26 bases. Germline V CDR1 and CDR2: MDHEN, SYDVKM. The CDR3 totals 18 residues. The CDR3 spells CASSSHFDKPGILGELFF. CDR3 coding DNA: TGTGCCAGCAGTTCCCATTTCGACAAGCCGGGTATTTTGGGGGAGCTGTTTTTT.

The rearrangement links TRBV4-3 to TRBJ2-7; possibly TRBD1 for D (5 bases). The CDR3 sequence is 17 residues long. Germline CDR1 LGHNA, CDR2 YSLEER. Trimming left V 1 base short and J 2 bases short, with 18 bases between. As DNA, the CDR3 is TGCGCCAGCAGCCAAGTTGTCAGGGTTGGTGTCGCCTACGAGCAGTACTTC. Translation: CASSQVVRVGVAYEQYF.

This clonotype was found a few times. The V call is TRBV27, the J call TRBJ2-4; weak D call: TRBD2 (6 bases). Trimming cost V 8 bases and J 0 bases, with 26 bases left between them. CDR1 is MNHEY and CDR2 is SMNVEV in the germline V gene (reference sequence). CDR3 length: 19 amino acids. The CDR3 DNA follows: TGTGCCAGCCGGAAGTTCTTGGACGGGAGACCCCTAGCCAAAAACATTCAGTACTTC. This gives the protein CASRKFLDGRPLAKNIQYF.

V is TRBV20-1 and J is TRBJ1-5; D gene unclear. Germline V lookup: CDR1 DFQATT, CDR2 SNEGSKA (reference sequence). Trimming cost V 3 bases and J 10 bases, with 13 bases left between them. CDR3 length: 12 amino acids. The CDR3 nucleotides read TGCAGTGCTAGCTCAGGTCCGGAACCCCAGCATTTT. Amino acid sequence: CSASSGPEPQHF.

This clonotype was recorded at least ten times. The V gene is TRBV7-2, the J gene TRBJ1-1, with 7 bases identical to TRBD1. Germline trimming cut 4 bases from V and 7 bases from J; bases unmatched to any gene: 12. The CDR3 sequence is 15 residues long. Germline V CDR1 and CDR2: SGHTA, FQGNSA. The CDR3 reads CASSYPGQRDVEAFF. The DNA for the CDR3 is TGTGCCAGCAGCTACCCGGGACAGAGGGACGTTGAAGCTTTCTTT.

V and J are TRBV7-2 and TRBJ2-1; D is tentatively TRBD1 or TRBD2 (6 bases each). The CDR3 has 18 residues. The germline CDR1 and CDR2 sequences are SGHTA and FQGNSA. Trimming removed 0 bases at V and 7 bases at J, with 22 bases between. DNA for the CDR3: TGTGCCAGCAGCTTAGCCGGGGGCGGGGCCAGCAGGGTGAATGAGCAGTTCTTC. Translating it yields CASSLAGGGASRVNEQFF.

This clonotype was counted ten times or more. The gene calls are TRBV5-1 and TRBJ2-1, with 9 bases that match TRBD2. Losses at the gene ends were 0 bases for V and 4 bases for J; bases not matched to a gene: 5. CDR3 length: 16 residues. Germline V gene data show CDR1 as SGHRS and CDR2 as YFSETQ. The CDR3 reads CASSLDLAGTYNEQFF. CDR3 nucleotide sequence: TGCGCCAGCAGCTTGGATCTAGCGGGAACATACAATGAGCAGTTCTTC. The complete variable domain, with remaining parts taken from reference TRBV5-1 and TRBJ2-1, reads KAGVTQTPRYLIKTRGQQVTLSCSPISGHRSVSWYQQTPGQGLQFLFEYFSETQRNKGNFPGRFSGRQFSNSRSEMNVSTLELGDSALYLCASSLDLAGTYNEQFFGPGTRLTVL.

The chain joins TRBV20-1 to TRBJ1-5, with D possibly matching TRBD1 (5 bases). Between the trimmed V and J ends, which lost 4 bases and 0 bases, there was a span of 10 bases. The germline V gene has CDR1 DFQATT and CDR2 SNEGSKA (reference sequence). CDR3 length: 14 residues. The CDR3 spells CSAIDSNSNQPQHF. CDR3 in DNA: TGCAGTGCTATCGACAGTAATAGCAATCAGCCCCAGCATTTT.

In this sample, this clonotype turned up a few times. The rearrangement links TRBV7-7 to TRBJ2-5; 8 nucleotides line up with TRBD2. Trimming at V came to 5 bases and at J to 5 bases, leaving 16 bases not matched to a gene. The CDR3 contains 17 residues. CDR1 is SSHAT and CDR2 is FNYEAQ in the germline V gene (reference sequence). CDR3 bases: TGTGCCAGCAGCCTCACGGCTCTGGGGCCGGGAGGGGAGACCCAGTACTTC. It codes for CASSLTALGPGGETQYF.

The chain combines TRBV7-3 with TRBJ2-1, with unresolved D. V lost 5 bases and J 0 bases, leaving 11 bases between the germline ends. This CDR3 region has 15 residues. The germline gives CDR1 SGHTA, CDR2 FQGTGA. The CDR3 DNA is TGTGCCAGCAGCCAAGGACGGAGCTCCTACAATGAGCAGTTCTTC. Translated, it gives CASSQGRSSYNEQFF.